The source of this T cell receptor (beta chain) is a study of blood T cell repertoires in COVID-19. Turning to the study itself: Some COVID-19 samples were acute and others convalescent; all came from the United States, Italy and Spain.

The CDR3 has 16 residues. The V segment lost 4 bases and the J segment 3 bases; nucleotides outside the gene matches: 12. Germline V gene lookup returns CDR1 MNHEY and CDR2 SVGAGI. Assignment of participants to cohorts was predicated upon participant-reported clinical history. In the source study's methods: Estimation of nucleated cell counts relied on the amplification of reference gene primers. The assay was immunoSEQ multiplex PCR, and TCRdb's table has in-frame clones only and misses some. V and J calls and clone size follow that table, whereas D and trimming were derived from the DNA. The table shows 300,000 to 450,000 clones, with roughly nine tenths occurring only once.

The sample taken for sequencing was PBMCs or T cells enriched from blood (not recorded which). The V and J genes are TRBV6-5 and TRBJ2-7, with TRBD2 matching 7 bases. The sequence was collected from a woman in her twenties or thirties who had recovered from COVID-19. CDR3 in amino acids: CASSSLSGIALYEQYF. Written as DNA, the CDR3 is TGTGCCAGCAGTTCCCTGAGCGGGATTGCACTCTACGAGCAGTACTTC.